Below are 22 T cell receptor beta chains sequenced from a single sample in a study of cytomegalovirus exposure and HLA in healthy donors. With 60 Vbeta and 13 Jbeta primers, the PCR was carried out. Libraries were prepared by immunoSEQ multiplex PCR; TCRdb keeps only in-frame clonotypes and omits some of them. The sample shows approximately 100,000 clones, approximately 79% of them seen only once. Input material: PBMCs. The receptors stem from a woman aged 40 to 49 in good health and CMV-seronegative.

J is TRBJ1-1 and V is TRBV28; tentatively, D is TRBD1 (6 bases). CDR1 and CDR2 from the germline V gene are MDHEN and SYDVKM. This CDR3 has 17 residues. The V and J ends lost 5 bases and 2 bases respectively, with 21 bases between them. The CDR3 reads CASSPLRLGASNTEAFF. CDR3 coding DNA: TGTGCCAGCAGTCCCCTCCGGCTGGGGGCGAGTAACACTGAAGCTTTCTTT. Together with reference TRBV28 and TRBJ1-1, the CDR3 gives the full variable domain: DVKVTQSSRYLVKRTGEKVFLECVQDMDHENMFWYRQDPGLGLRLIYFSYDVKMKEKGDIPEGYSVSREKKERFSLILESASTNQTSMYLCASSPLRLGASNTEAFFGQGTRLTVV.

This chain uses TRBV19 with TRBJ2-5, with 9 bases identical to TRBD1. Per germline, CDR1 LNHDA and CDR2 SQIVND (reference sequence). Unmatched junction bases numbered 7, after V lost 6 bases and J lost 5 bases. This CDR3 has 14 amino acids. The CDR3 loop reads CASRALDRGETQYF. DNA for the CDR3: TGTGCCAGTAGAGCCCTCGACAGGGGGGAGACCCAGTACTTC.

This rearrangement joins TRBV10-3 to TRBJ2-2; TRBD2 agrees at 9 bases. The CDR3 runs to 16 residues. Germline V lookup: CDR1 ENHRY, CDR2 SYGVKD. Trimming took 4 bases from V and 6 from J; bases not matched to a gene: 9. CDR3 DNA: TGTGCCATCAGTGCGGTTAGCGGGGGCCTAGCCGGGGAGCTGTTTTTT. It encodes CAISAVSGGLAGELFF.

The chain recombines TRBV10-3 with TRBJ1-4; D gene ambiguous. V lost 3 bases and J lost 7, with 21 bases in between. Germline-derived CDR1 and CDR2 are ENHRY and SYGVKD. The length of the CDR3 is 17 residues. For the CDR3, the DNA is TGTGCCATCAGTGATGAAGGTTTAGCGTCCGCGGGTGAAAAACTGTTTTTT. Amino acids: CAISDEGLASAGEKLFF.

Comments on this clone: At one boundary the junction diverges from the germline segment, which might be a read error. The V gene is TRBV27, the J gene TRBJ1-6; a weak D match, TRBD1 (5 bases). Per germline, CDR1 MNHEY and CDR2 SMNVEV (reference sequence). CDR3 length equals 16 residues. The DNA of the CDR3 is TGTGCCAGCAGTCTATCTCCGGGGGTAGGCAATTCACCCCTCCACTTT. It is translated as CASSLSPGVGNSPLHF.

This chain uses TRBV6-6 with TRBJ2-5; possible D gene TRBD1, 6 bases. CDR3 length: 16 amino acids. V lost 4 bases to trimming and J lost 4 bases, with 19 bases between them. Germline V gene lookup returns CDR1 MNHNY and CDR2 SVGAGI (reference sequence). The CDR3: CASSSAGGAGVETQYF. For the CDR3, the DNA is TGTGCCAGCAGTTCCGCAGGTGGGGCAGGGGTAGAGACCCAGTACTTC.

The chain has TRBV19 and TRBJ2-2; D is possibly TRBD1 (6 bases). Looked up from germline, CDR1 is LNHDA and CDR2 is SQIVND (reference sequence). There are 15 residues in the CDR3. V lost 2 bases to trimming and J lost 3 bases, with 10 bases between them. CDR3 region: CASSILRTDTGELFF. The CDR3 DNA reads TGTGCCAGTAGTATATTACGGACAGACACCGGGGAGCTGTTTTTT. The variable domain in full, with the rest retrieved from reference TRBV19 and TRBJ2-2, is DGGITQSPKYLFRKEGQNVTLSCEQNLNHDAMYWYRQDPGQGLRLIYYSQIVNDFQKGDIAEGYSVSREKKESFPLTVTSAQKNPTAFYLCASSILRTDTGELFFGEGSRLTVL.

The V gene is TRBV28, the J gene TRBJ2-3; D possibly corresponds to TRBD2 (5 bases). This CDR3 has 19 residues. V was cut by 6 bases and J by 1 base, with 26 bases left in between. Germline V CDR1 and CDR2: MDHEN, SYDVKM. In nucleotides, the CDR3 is TGTGCCAGCAGCTCCGCATCCATAAGCGGTTCAAAGGGCACAGATACGCAGTATTTT. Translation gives CASSSASISGSKGTDTQYF. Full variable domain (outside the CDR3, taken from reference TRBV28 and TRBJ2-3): DVKVTQSSRYLVKRTGEKVFLECVQDMDHENMFWYRQDPGLGLRLIYFSYDVKMKEKGDIPEGYSVSREKKERFSLILESASTNQTSMYLCASSSASISGSKGTDTQYFGPGTRLTVL.

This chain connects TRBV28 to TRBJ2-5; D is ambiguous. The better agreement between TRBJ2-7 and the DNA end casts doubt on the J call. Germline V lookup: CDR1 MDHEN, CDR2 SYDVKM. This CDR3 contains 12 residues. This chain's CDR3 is CAILGASYEQYF. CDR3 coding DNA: TGTGCCATCCTCGGAGCCAGTTACGAGCAGTACTTC.

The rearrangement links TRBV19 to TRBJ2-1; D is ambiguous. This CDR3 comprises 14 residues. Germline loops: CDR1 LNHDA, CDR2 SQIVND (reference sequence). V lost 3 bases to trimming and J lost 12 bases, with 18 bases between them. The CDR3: CASSIWARLAGQFF. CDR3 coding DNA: TGTGCCAGTAGTATCTGGGCTCGTCTTGCTGGGCAGTTCTTC.

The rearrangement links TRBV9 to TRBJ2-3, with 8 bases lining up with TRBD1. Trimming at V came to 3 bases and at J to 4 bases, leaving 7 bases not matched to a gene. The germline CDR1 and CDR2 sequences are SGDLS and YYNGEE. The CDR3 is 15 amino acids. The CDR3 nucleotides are TGTGCCAGCAGCGCGCAGGGGGCTAGAGCAGATACGCAGTATTTT. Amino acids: CASSAQGARADTQYF.

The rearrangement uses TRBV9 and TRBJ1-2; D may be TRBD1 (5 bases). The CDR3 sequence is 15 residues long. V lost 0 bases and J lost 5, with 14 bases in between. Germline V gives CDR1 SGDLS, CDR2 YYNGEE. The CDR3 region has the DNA TGTGCCAGCAGCGTAGATGCGACAGATTTATATGGCTACACCTTC. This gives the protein CASSVDATDLYGYTF.

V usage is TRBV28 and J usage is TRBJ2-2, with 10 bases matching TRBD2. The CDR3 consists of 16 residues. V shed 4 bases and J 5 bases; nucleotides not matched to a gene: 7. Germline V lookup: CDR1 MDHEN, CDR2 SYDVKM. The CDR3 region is CASSSLAGGVTGELFF. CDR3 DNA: TGTGCCAGCAGTTCTTTAGCGGGGGGAGTAACCGGGGAGCTGTTTTTT.

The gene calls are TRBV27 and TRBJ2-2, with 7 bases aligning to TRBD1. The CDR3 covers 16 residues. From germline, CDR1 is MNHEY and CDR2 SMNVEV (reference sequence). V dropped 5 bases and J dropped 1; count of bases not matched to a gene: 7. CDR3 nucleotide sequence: TGTGCCAGCAGTCGTATTGGGACAGAGAACACCGGGGAGCTGTTTTTT. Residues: CASSRIGTENTGELFF.

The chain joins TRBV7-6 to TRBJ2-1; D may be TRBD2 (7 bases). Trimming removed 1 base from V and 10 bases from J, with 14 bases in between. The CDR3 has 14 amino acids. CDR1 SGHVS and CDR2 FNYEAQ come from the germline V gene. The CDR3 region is CASSLGGGAGEQFF. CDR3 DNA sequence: TGTGCCAGCAGCTTAGGTGGGGGGGCCGGCGAGCAGTTCTTC.

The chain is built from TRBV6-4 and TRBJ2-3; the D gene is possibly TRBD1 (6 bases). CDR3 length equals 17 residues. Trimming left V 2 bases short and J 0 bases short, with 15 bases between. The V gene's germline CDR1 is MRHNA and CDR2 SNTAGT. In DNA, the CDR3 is TGTGCCAGCAGTGACGTGGAGGACAGACCTAGCACAGATACGCAGTATTTT. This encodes CASSDVEDRPSTDTQYF.

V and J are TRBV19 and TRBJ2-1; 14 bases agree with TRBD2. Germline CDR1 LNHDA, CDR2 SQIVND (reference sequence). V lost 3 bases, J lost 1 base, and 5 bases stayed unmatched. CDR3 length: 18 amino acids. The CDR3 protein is CASSMGLAGVGSYNEQFF. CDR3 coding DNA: TGTGCCAGTAGTATGGGACTAGCGGGAGTGGGATCCTACAATGAGCAGTTCTTC.

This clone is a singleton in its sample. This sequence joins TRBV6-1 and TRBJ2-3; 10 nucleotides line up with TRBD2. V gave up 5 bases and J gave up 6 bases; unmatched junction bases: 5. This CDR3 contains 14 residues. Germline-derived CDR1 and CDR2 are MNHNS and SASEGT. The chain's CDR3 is CASSISAGGDTQYF. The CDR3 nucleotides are TGTGCCAGCAGTATCTCAGCGGGAGGGGATACGCAGTATTTT.

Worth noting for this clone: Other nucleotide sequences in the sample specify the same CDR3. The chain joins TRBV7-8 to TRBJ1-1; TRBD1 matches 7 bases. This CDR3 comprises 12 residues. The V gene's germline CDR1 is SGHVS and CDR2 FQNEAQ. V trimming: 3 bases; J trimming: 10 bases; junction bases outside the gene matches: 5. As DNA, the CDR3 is TGTGCCAGCAGCTTTCAGCAGGGGGGAGCTTTCTTT. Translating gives CASSFQQGGAFF.

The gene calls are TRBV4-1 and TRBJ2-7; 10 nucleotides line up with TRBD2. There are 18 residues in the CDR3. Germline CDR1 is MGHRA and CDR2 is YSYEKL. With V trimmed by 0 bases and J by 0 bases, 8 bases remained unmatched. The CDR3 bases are TGCGCCAGCAGCCAAGAACCGGGGCTAGCGGGAGCCTCCTACGAGCAGTACTTC. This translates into CASSQEPGLAGASYEQYF.

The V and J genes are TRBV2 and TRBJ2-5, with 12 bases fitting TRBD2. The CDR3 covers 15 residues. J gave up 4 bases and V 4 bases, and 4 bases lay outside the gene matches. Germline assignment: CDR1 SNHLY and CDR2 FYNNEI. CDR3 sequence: CASSGLAGASETQYF. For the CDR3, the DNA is TGTGCCAGCAGTGGACTAGCGGGAGCGTCAGAGACCCAGTACTTC.

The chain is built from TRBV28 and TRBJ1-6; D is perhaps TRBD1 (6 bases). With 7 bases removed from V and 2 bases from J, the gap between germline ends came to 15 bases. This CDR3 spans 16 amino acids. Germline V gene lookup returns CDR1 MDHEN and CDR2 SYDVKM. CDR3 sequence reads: CASISGTHTYNSPLHF. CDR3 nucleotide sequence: TGTGCCAGCATTAGTGGGACACATACCTATAATTCACCCCTCCACTTT.